In this sample, the clone carrying this T cell receptor (beta chain) turned up a few times. What it binds is not known. Building the TCR beta libraries relied on iRepertoire HTBI primers, and CDR3 regions underwent Arm-PCR. TCRdb re-called the multiplex PCR reads through MiXCR, storing one row per CDR3 protein. This sample carries about 400,000 distinct CDR3 sequences, 20% to 25% of them seen once, and the ten largest clones take around 20%. This sample is part of a study of regulatory T cells in long-lasting Graves disease. In the study overall: Patients met the persistent Graves' disease definition after over 5 years of antithyroid drugs with positive TSH receptor antibodies. Study-wide results and caveats: Public clonotype sharing was higher in persistent than newly diagnosed patients. Small numbers of samples may have cut accuracy.

Germline V gene lookup returns CDR1 SNHLY and CDR2 FYNNEI. CDR3 length: 14 residues. The J segment lost 4 bases and the V segment lost 6 bases, leaving 4 bases of the junction unmatched. The time point is: persistent/refractory GD, antithyroid drugs over 5 years with positive TRAb. Isolated PBMC RNA provided the starting material for the TCR library. Material: peripheral blood mononuclear cells (PBMCs), obtained when the disease was refractory, from a patient treated with antithyroid drugs. The J gene is TRBJ2-5, the V gene TRBV2, with 11 positions matching TRBD2. This TCR came from a female donor with Graves disease. CDR3 DNA: TGTGCCAGCAGACGACTAGCGGGATCAGAGACCCAGTACTTC. Its protein product is CASRRLAGSETQYF.